This T cell receptor beta chain derives from a study of T cells in localized non-small cell lung cancer. Of note for this clone: Its antigen is as yet unknown.

CDR3 length: 14 amino acids. V shed 5 bases and J shed 2 bases, with 12 bases lying between them. Germline V gene data show CDR1 as SQVTM and CDR2 as ANQGSEA. TCRdb's table, derived via immunoSEQ multiplex PCR, lists solely in-frame clones and lacks some. The sample carries 25,000 to 35,000 clones, roughly 86% recorded once. Study findings and constraints: It was uninvolved adjacent lung that showed the highest T cell clonality, exceeding tumor. A median of about 52 clones ranked among the top 100 in tumor appeared in adjacent lung. Blood T cell density predicted longer survival; adjacent-lung clonality, shorter. Sequencing was restricted to one tumor region; therefore, heterogeneity remains possible.

Sequenced material: peripheral blood mononuclear cells, taken before any cancer treatment. The receptor was isolated from a woman aged 35 to 69 with stage III lung adenocarcinoma. This rearrangement joins TRBV29-1 to TRBJ2-2, with D tentatively TRBD2 (6 bases). In DNA form, the CDR3 reads TGCAGCGTTTCTTCGGGGGTTAACACCGGGGAGCTGTTTTTT. Translated, it gives CSVSSGVNTGELFF.